Listed below are T cell receptor beta chains from one sample, sequenced in a study of shared clonotypes between healthy human individuals. Profiled with immunoSEQ multiplex PCR; TCRdb holds only in-frame clones, not every one. The table shows about 2,200,000 clones, with about 92% occurring only once. The sequencing input was naive CD8+ T cells from PBMCs. All receptors derive from a man younger than 35 in good health. Some clones in this sample may be carry-over from other donors' samples. The CDR3 runs from the conserved cysteine through the conserved F or W. D genes are given only for firm matches. Size values are once, few and many counts, or a class for expanded clones, and some rows have none.

TRBD2	16	once	TRBV9	TRBJ2-3	CASSRGLAGSHGTQYF	TGTGCCAGCAGCAGGGGACTAGCGGGGTCCCATGGTACGCAGTATTTT
-	12	-	TRBV27	TRBJ2-7	CASRYGGSEQYF	TGTGCCAGCAGGTACGGGGGAAGTGAGCAGTACTTC
-	14	-	TRBV6-1	TRBJ2-7	CASSPRDISYEQYF	TGTGCCAGCAGTCCCCGGGACATCTCCTACGAGCAGTACTTC
-	15	-	TRBV10-3	TRBJ1-1	CAISESLGLNTEAFF	TGTGCCATCAGTGAGAGTCTGGGCCTGAACACTGAAGCTTTCTTT
-	12	-	TRBV5-4	TRBJ2-1	CASSLGNNEQFF	TGTGCCAGCAGCTTGGGTAACAATGAGCAGTTCTTC
TRBD2	18	-	TRBV29-1	TRBJ2-1	CSLLGVAGTPNSYNEQFF	TGCAGCCTCCTCGGGGTAGCGGGAACCCCCAACTCCTACAATGAGCAGTTCTTC
TRBD2	16	-	TRBV27	TRBJ2-7	CASTPSGGNLGYEQYF	TGTGCCAGCACCCCATCGGGGGGAAACTTGGGGTACGAGCAGTACTTC
TRBD2	16	-	TRBV11-2	TRBJ2-5	CASSEGLAGGEETQYF	TGTGCCAGCAGCGAGGGACTAGCGGGAGGAGAGGAGACCCAGTACTTC
TRBD1	15	once	TRBV5-6	TRBJ1-1	CASSSGTGVSPEAFF	TGTGCCAGCAGCTCGGGGACAGGGGTTAGTCCTGAAGCTTTCTTT
-	13	-	TRBV5-1	TRBJ2-7	CASSPLQTYEQYF	TGCGCCAGCAGCCCCCTCCAAACCTACGAGCAGTACTTC
TRBD1	19	-	TRBV5-1	TRBJ1-4	CASSYGTGKVSDHNEKLFF	TGCGCCAGCAGCTATGGGACAGGGAAGGTTTCGGATCATAATGAAAAACTGTTTTTT
-	15	-	TRBV9	TRBJ2-1	CASSEDLSGFNEQFF	TGTGCCAGCAGCGAAGACTTATCAGGGTTCAATGAGCAGTTCTTC
TRBD1	15	few	TRBV19	TRBJ2-2	CATIATGGNTGELFF	TGTGCCACCATTGCGACAGGGGGAAACACCGGGGAGCTGTTTTTT
TRBD1	14	-	TRBV6-5	TRBJ2-7	CATGGTGGPYEQYF	TGTGCCACGGGCGGGACAGGAGGGCCCTACGAGCAGTACTTC
-	17	-	TRBV13	TRBJ2-7	CASSLAGSLAAAYEQYF	TGTGCCAGCAGCTTAGCGGGGAGCCTAGCAGCCGCCTACGAGCAGTACTTC
-	15	-	TRBV27	TRBJ2-5	CASSSYGTHQETQYF	TGTGCCAGCAGTTCATACGGGACTCACCAAGAGACCCAGTACTTC
-	17	-	TRBV9	TRBJ1-5	CASSAFDTPYSNQPQHF	TGTGCCAGCAGCGCCTTCGACACACCGTATAGCAATCAGCCCCAGCATTTT
TRBD1	15	-	TRBV4-1	TRBJ2-7	CASSHTGVQSHEQYF	TGCGCCAGCAGCCACACAGGGGTTCAGTCCCACGAGCAGTACTTC
-	15	-	TRBV4-3	TRBJ1-1	CASSPGGGPGTEAFF	TGCGCCAGCAGCCCAGGTGGGGGGCCGGGCACTGAAGCTTTCTTT
-	15	-	TRBV5-1	TRBJ2-1	CASSLGDSKYNEQFF	TGCGCCAGCAGCTTAGGGGACTCTAAATACAATGAGCAGTTCTTC
-	14	-	TRBV15	TRBJ2-7	CATSEDYISYEQYF	TGTGCCACCAGCGAGGACTACATCTCCTACGAGCAGTACTTC
-	15	-	TRBV27	TRBJ1-5	CASSFAGYSNQPQHF	TGTGCCAGCAGTTTCGCTGGGTATAGCAATCAGCCCCAGCATTTT
-	9	-	TRBV6-4	TRBJ2-1	CASGPEQFF	TGTGCCAGCGGCCCAGAGCAGTTCTTC
-	14	-	TRBV7-8	TRBJ2-7	CASSLRAPSYEQYF	TGTGCCAGCAGCTTAAGGGCCCCCTCCTACGAGCAGTACTTC
TRBD2	18	-	TRBV7-2	TRBJ2-1	CASSLVGLAGYSYNEQFF	TGTGCCAGCAGCTTAGTCGGCCTAGCGGGATACTCCTACAATGAGCAGTTCTTC
-	14	-	TRBV7-6	TRBJ2-4	CASSPARTKNIQYF	TGTGCCAGCAGCCCCGCCCGGACTAAAAACATTCAGTACTTC
TRBD2	17	-	TRBV27	TRBJ2-7	CASRKTASGRESYEQYF	TGTGCCAGCAGAAAGACAGCTAGCGGGAGGGAATCCTACGAGCAGTACTTC
-	17	-	TRBV4-3	TRBJ1-1	CASSQSLREGVGSEAFF	TGCGCCAGCAGCCAGTCACTCCGTGAGGGGGTAGGGTCTGAAGCTTTCTTT
-	14	few	TRBV15	TRBJ1-1	CATSPGPMNTEAFF	TGTGCCACCAGCCCCGGACCGATGAACACTGAAGCTTTCTTT
-	12	-	TRBV4-2	TRBJ1-6	CASSQGLRPLHF	TGTGCCAGCAGCCAAGGATTGCGGCCCCTCCACTTT
TRBD2	12	-	TRBV9	TRBJ2-1	CASAGTSNEQFF	TGTGCCAGCGCCGGGACTAGCAATGAGCAGTTCTTC
-	15	-	TRBV4-2	TRBJ2-1	CASSQGESSYNEQFF	TGTGCCAGCAGCCAGGGGGAGTCCTCCTACAATGAGCAGTTCTTC